The present TCR beta chain was sequenced within a study of identical twins. Each CDR3 protein gets one entry after TCRdb re-called the 5' RACE reads with MiXCR. The sample lists 450,000 or so distinct CDR3 sequences; 15% to 20% were seen once. Whole-study results and caveats: Excess sharing by twins proved weaker in beta out-of-frame sequences. A lower insertion count was a feature of abundant cord blood beta clonotypes, with no such feature in memory repertoires. The presence of invariant MAIT and iNKT cells could partly confound analyses of zero-insertion sequences.

The ends were cut back, 10 bases at V and 5 bases at J, with 14 bases in the middle. From germline, CDR1 is MNHNY and CDR2 SVGAGI (reference sequence). The CDR3 sequence is 12 residues long. Comment on this clonotype: Its specificity is not known.

The sequenced sample consisted of naive T cells sorted from blood. The chain links TRBV6-6 to TRBJ2-5, with a possible D match to TRBD2 (5 bases). The receptor comes from a middle-aged man in good health. CDR3 protein: CATLSSGETQYF. As DNA, the CDR3 is TGTGCCACCTTATCCTCGGGGGAGACCCAGTACTTC.